This TCR beta chain is drawn from a study of technical replicates of blood from a few donors. TCRdb's copy holds only in-frame clones and misses some; the assay was immunoSEQ multiplex PCR. The data show about 83,000 clones, with approximately 93% seen just once and roughly 0.24% held by the top ten. In its sample, this clone was seen once. CDR1 and CDR2 (germline): LGHNA, YNFKEQ. The ends were cut back, 1 base at V and 4 bases at J, with 10 bases in the middle. This CDR3 is 15 amino acids long. Material for sequencing was T cells isolated from PBMCs. The chain links TRBV4-2 to TRBJ1-4, with D possibly TRBD1 on 5 matching bases. This sequence was found in a human donor in good health. CDR3 in DNA: TGTGCCAGCAGCCAAGCGACAGTTTATAATGAAAAACTGTTTTTT. Translating it yields CASSQATVYNEKLFF.